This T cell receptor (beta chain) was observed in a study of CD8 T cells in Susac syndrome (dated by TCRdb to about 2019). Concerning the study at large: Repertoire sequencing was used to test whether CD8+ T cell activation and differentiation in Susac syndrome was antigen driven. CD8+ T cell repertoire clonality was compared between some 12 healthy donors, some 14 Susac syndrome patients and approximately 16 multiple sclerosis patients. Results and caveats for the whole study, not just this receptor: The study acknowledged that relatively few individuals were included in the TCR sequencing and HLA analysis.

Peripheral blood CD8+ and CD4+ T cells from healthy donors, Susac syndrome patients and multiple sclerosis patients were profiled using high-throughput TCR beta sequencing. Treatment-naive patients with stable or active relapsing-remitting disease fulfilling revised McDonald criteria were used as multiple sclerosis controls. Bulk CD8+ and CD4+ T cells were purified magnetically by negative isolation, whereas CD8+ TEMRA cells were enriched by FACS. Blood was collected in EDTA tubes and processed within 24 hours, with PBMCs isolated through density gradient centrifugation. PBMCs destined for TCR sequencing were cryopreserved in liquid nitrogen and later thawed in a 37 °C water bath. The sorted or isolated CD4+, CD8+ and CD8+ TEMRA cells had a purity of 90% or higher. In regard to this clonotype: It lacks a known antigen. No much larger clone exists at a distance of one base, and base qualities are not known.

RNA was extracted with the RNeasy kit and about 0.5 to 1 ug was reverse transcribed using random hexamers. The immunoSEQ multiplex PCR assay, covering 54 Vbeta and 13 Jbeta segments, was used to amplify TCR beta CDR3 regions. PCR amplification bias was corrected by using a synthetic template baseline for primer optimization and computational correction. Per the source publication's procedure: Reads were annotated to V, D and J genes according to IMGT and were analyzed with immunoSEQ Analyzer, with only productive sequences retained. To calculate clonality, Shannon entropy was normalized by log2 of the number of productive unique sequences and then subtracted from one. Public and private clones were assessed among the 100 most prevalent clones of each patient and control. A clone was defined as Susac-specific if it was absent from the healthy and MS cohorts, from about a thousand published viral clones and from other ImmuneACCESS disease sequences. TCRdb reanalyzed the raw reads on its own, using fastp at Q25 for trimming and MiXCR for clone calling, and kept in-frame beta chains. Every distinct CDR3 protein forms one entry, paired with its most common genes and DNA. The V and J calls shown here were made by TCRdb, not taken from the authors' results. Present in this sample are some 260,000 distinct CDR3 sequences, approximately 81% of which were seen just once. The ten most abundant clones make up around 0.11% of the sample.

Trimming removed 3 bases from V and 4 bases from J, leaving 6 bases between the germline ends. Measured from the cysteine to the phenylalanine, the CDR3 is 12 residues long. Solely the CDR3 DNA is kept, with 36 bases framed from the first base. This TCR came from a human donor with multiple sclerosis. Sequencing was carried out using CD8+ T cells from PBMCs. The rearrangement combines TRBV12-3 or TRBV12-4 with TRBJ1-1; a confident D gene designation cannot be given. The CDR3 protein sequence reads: CASSFGITEAFF. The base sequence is TGTGCCAGCAGTTTTGGGATCACTGAAGCTTTCTTT.